Listed below are T cell receptor beta chains from one sample, sequenced in a study of cytomegalovirus exposure and HLA in healthy donors. Sequencing was performed with immunoSEQ multiplex PCR; in TCRdb, only in-frame clones are kept and a portion is missing. The sample records about 240,000 clones, around four fifths being singletons. Sequencing used PBMCs. The receptors originated from a boy aged 5-17 years in good health and CMV-seronegative. Each CDR3 is given with its conserved first and last residue. A D gene is named only where the DNA matches it firmly. Only some rows state a clone size, as once, few, many or a class for expanded clones.

j_gene | abundance | d_gene | v_gene | len | CDR3aa | CDR3nt
TRBJ2-7 | few | TRBD1 | TRBV6-1 | 14 | CASRFRGRIYEQYF | TGTGCCAGCAGATTCAGGGGGCGGATCTACGAGCAGTACTTC
TRBJ2-7 | few | TRBD1 | TRBV6-6 | 15 | CASTDPGQGAYEQYF | TGTGCCAGCACAGACCCGGGACAGGGGGCCTACGAGCAGTACTTC
TRBJ1-2 | . | . | TRBV6-1 | 15 | CATLPPGMSGYGYTF | TGTGCCACCCTCCCGCCCGGGATGTCAGGCTATGGCTACACCTTC
TRBJ2-7 | . | TRBD1 | TRBV6-1 | 13 | CASDPGQPYEQYF | TGTGCCAGCGACCCGGGACAGCCCTACGAGCAGTACTTC
TRBJ2-1 | . | TRBD2 | TRBV5-6 | 18 | CASSLGGRLAGLNNEQFF | TGTGCCAGCAGCTTGGGGGGCCGACTAGCGGGGTTGAACAATGAGCAGTTCTTC
TRBJ1-1 | . | TRBD1 | TRBV19 | 13 | CASSTGGFAEAFF | TGTGCCAGTAGTACAGGGGGCTTCGCTGAAGCTTTCTTT
TRBJ2-7 | . | . | TRBV5-6 | 14 | CASSLLQGPGEQYF | TGTGCCAGCAGCTTGCTTCAGGGCCCCGGGGAGCAGTACTTC
TRBJ1-1 | . | . | TRBV18 | 15 | CASSPGNRRNTEAFF | TGTGCCAGCTCACCTGGGAACAGGCGGAACACTGAAGCTTTCTTT
TRBJ2-5 | . | TRBD1 | TRBV15 | 14 | CATSSLTGQGEQYF | TGTGCCACCAGCAGTTTGACAGGCCAGGGGGAGCAGTACTTC
TRBJ1-3 | . | . | TRBV2 | 14 | CASSIKRAGNTIYF | TGTGCCAGCAGTATCAAGAGGGCTGGAAACACCATATATTTT
TRBJ2-1 | . | TRBD1 | TRBV6-6 | 14 | CASSSGTGGNEQFF | TGTGCCAGCAGTTCGGGTACAGGGGGTAATGAGCAGTTCTTC
TRBJ1-2 | . | . | TRBV7-9 | 16 | CASSLGSNPTNYGYTF | TGTGCCAGCAGCCTTGGGAGCAATCCGACTAACTATGGCTACACCTTC
TRBJ2-7 | . | TRBD2 | TRBV30 | 17 | CAWSVRLAGGGSYEQYF | TGTGCCTGGAGTGTAAGACTAGCGGGAGGGGGCTCCTACGAGCAGTACTTC
TRBJ2-1 | . | TRBD2 | TRBV11-2 | 15 | CASSFLAGAYNEQFF | TGTGCCAGCAGCTTTCTAGCGGGGGCCTACAATGAGCAGTTCTTC
TRBJ1-2 | . | TRBD1 | TRBV29-1 | 13 | CSVGEQGAYGYTF | TGCAGCGTTGGGGAACAGGGGGCTTACGGCTACACCTTC
TRBJ1-1 | . | . | TRBV4-1 | 15 | CASSQVAGMNTEAFF | TGCGCCAGCAGCCAAGTGGCAGGGATGAACACTGAAGCTTTCTTT
TRBJ1-5 | . | . | TRBV14 | 15 | CASSQKLRGNQPQHF | TGTGCCAGCAGCCAAAAGTTACGGGGCAATCAGCCCCAGCATTTT
TRBJ1-6 | . | . | TRBV5-6 | 14 | CASSRTPSNSPLHF | TGTGCCAGCAGCCGGACACCCAGCAATTCACCCCTCCACTTT
TRBJ2-5 | . | . | TRBV19 | 16 | CASSSPWGGGGETQYF | TGTGCCAGTAGTTCACCTTGGGGTGGCGGAGGGGAGACCCAGTACTTC
TRBJ1-2 | . | . | TRBV5-8 | 11 | CANTGTYGYTF | TGTGCCAACACAGGGACCTATGGCTACACCTTC
TRBJ1-1 | . | . | TRBV2 | 15 | CASTAWGIKNTEAFF | TGTGCCAGCACCGCTTGGGGCATAAAGAACACTGAAGCTTTCTTT